The clone carrying this T cell receptor beta chain was seen only a few times. J lost 12 bases, V lost 0 bases, and 7 bases had no gene match. CDR1 and CDR2 from the germline V gene are MNHEY and SMNVEV (reference sequence). The CDR3 has 13 amino acids. Measured with immunoSEQ multiplex PCR; TCRdb has only the in-frame clones, and not every one. This repertoire shows about 50,000 clones, around 94% found once; its top ten account for 5.5%. The sample belongs to a study of T cell changes during pregnancy in multiple sclerosis. The chain carries TRBV27 and TRBJ1-1, with 7 bases lining up with TRBD1. This TCR came from a female donor with multiple sclerosis, enrolled in a pregnancy study. The sample consisted of CD8+ T cells from peripheral blood mononuclear cells, taken before pregnancy. In DNA form, the CDR3 reads TGTGCCAGCAGTTTATCTGGGACAGCGGAGACTTTCTTT. Residues: CASSLSGTAETFF.